This T cell receptor beta chain is from a study of cytomegalovirus exposure and HLA in healthy donors. Points from the study as a whole: In a later analysis, TCR beta V- and J-gene trimming was associated with a missense DCLRE1C variant. Earlier analysis yielded a pattern in which most TCR beta V segments were productive about 87% or about 30% of the time. There were several of the most significant clusters that appeared linked to common viral pathogens in a later analysis. Apparent HLA restriction characterized most CMV-associated TCR beta chains in a later analysis.

The CDR3 length is 18 residues. The V gene lost 1 base and the J gene lost 3 bases, with 21 bases spanning the gap. Germline V gene lookup returns CDR1 SGHDN and CDR2 FVKESK. The PCR made use of 60 Vbeta and 13 Jbeta primers. The assay was immunoSEQ multiplex PCR, and TCRdb's table has in-frame clones only and misses some. The top ten clones hold 2.5% to 3% of a sample with about 120,000 clones, about 15% of them seen once. A word on this clone: Antigen unknown.

Sequenced material: PBMCs. This rearrangement joins TRBV14 to TRBJ1-1; D possibly corresponds to TRBD1 (5 bases). This TCR was sampled from a female donor in good health and CMV-seropositive. CDR3 protein: CASSQVGSWGDRDTEAFF. In DNA, the CDR3 is TGTGCCAGCAGCCAAGTTGGGTCATGGGGGGATAGGGACACTGAAGCTTTCTTT.